There are a few counts of the clone carrying this T cell receptor beta chain. The antigen is unknown. The data belong to a study of T cells after yellow fever vaccination. The overall study: Fractions with few cells were prepared using SMART-Seq v4 Ultra Low Input. Overall study results and limits: When the response was secondary, it was weaker but reached its peak faster, day 5 versus 15. Reappearing after the booster were most of the clones from primary vaccination (less than 98% CD4, approximately 85% CD8).

Each CDR3 protein gets one entry after TCRdb re-called the 5' RACE reads with MiXCR. The table records 620,000 or so distinct CDR3 sequences, less than 20% of them present only once. This CDR3 is built from 14 residues. CDR1 and CDR2 from the germline V gene are DFQATT and SNEGSKA (reference sequence). Trimming at V came to 7 bases and at J to 1 base, leaving 6 bases not matched to a gene. The clonotype originates from a man younger than 30 who received the YFV17D yellow fever vaccine. Sample: PBMCs, taken about 5 days after the first yellow fever vaccination. The chain combines TRBV20-1 with TRBJ2-1; 8 nucleotides align to TRBD2. The CDR3 nucleotides are TGCAGTGTTCAGACTAGCGTGTCCTACAATGAGCAGTTCTTC. It translates to CSVQTSVSYNEQFF.